A single sample gave rise to the 18 T cell receptor beta chains below, sequenced in a study of cytomegalovirus exposure and HLA in healthy donors. A multiplex PCR was run with 60 Vbeta primers and 13 Jbeta primers. Clones were sequenced by immunoSEQ multiplex PCR, and TCRdb holds only the in-frame ones, with some missing. The sample has around 58,000 clones; the top ten hold around 10%. The sequencing sample was made of PBMCs. All receptors come from a man over 45 in good health and CMV-seropositive.

This chain links TRBV14 with TRBJ1-1, with no clear D. V was clipped by 8 bases and J by 8 bases, with 15 bases between them. This CDR3 is 12 amino acids long. In germline, CDR1 is SGHDN, CDR2 FVKESK. CDR3 sequence reads: CASRFGVGEAFF. For the CDR3, the DNA is TGTGCCAGCCGTTTCGGGGTGGGAGAAGCTTTCTTT. Based on the CDR3 plus reference TRBV14 and TRBJ1-1, the full variable domain is EAGVTQFPSHSVIEKGQTVTLRCDPISGHDNLYWYRRVMGKEIKFLLHFVKESKQDESGMPNNRFLAERTGGTYSTLKVQPAELEDSGVYFCASRFGVGEAFFGQGTRLTVV.

V is TRBV29-1 and J is TRBJ2-1; a possible D gene is TRBD2 (8 bases). Germline CDR1 SQVTM, CDR2 ANQGSEA. The CDR3 has 17 residues. Trimming took off 6 bases at V and 0 bases at J, with 21 bases between the two ends. The CDR3 sequence is CSVAGTRGPSSYNEQFF. The CDR3 DNA is TGCAGCGTCGCGGGGACTAGGGGGCCGAGCTCCTACAATGAGCAGTTCTTC.

This chain connects TRBV9 to TRBJ2-7; D not resolved. Germline lookup yields CDR1 SGDLS and CDR2 YYNGEE. CDR3 length: 15 residues. V shed 0 bases and J shed 5 bases, with 15 bases lying between them. Here the CDR3 reads CASSVALKRVDEQYF. The DNA for the CDR3 is TGTGCCAGCAGCGTAGCCTTGAAACGGGTTGACGAGCAGTACTTC.

The chain recombines TRBV4-1 with TRBJ1-6; weak D call: TRBD1 (6 bases). V gave up 5 bases and J gave up 0 bases, with 11 bases separating them. The CDR3 is 16 amino acids. The germline V gene has CDR1 MGHRA and CDR2 YSYEKL. CDR3 in DNA: TGCGCCAGCAGCGAAGGACAGTTCTCCTATAATTCACCCCTCCACTTT. Encoded protein: CASSEGQFSYNSPLHF.

The J gene is TRBJ2-3, the V gene TRBV27; 7 bases fit TRBD1. CDR1 MNHEY and CDR2 SMNVEV come from the germline V gene (reference sequence). CDR3 length: 15 residues. With V trimmed by 5 bases and J by 2 bases, 7 bases remained unmatched. The DNA of the CDR3 is TGTGCCAGCAGTCACCGGGACAGTATCACAGATACGCAGTATTTT. The encoded protein is CASSHRDSITDTQYF.

The chain employs TRBV2 and TRBJ1-5, with D unclear. V was clipped by 4 bases and J by 4 bases, with 17 bases between them. Germline V gene data show CDR1 as SNHLY and CDR2 as FYNNEI. CDR3 size: 16 residues. Here the CDR3 DNA reads TGTGCCAGCAGTGTCACTCGAGGTATCGGGAATCAGCCCCAGCATTTT. Translated, it gives CASSVTRGIGNQPQHF.

The J gene is TRBJ1-2, the V gene TRBV6-1; possibly TRBD1 for D (5 bases). The germline V gene has CDR1 MNHNS and CDR2 SASEGT. The V end was cut by 6 bases, the J end by 0 bases, with 8 bases between. This CDR3 comprises 13 residues. CDR3 sequence (DNA): TGTGCCAGCAGACTGACAGCTAACTATGGCTACACCTTC. Its translation: CASRLTANYGYTF.

The chain uses TRBV4-3 and TRBJ1-3; 9 positions match TRBD1. Germline V gives CDR1 LGHNA, CDR2 YSLEER. The CDR3 covers 18 residues. J gave up 3 bases and V 0 bases, and 9 bases lay outside the gene matches. DNA for the CDR3: TGCGCCAGCAGCCAAGAGGGCGGGACAGGGAAGCGTGGAAACACCATATATTTT. Translating it yields CASSQEGGTGKRGNTIYF.

The chain carries TRBV25-1 and TRBJ2-7; possibly TRBD2 for D (5 bases). With 7 bases removed from V and 3 bases from J, the gap between germline ends came to 16 bases. The CDR3 is 14 amino acids. Germline V lookup: CDR1 MGHDK, CDR2 SYGVNS. Here the CDR3 DNA reads TGTGCCAGCACCCGTGCAGGTGGGAGCTACGAGCAGTACTTC. Translating gives CASTRAGGSYEQYF.

The chain recombines TRBV6-5 with TRBJ2-1, with 8 bases lining up with TRBD1. The junction had 4 bases not matched to a gene; V was cut back by 7 bases and J by 2 bases. The CDR3 covers 14 residues. The V gene's germline CDR1 is MNHEY and CDR2 SVGAGI. The CDR3 DNA reads as TGTGCCAGCACAAGGGACAGGACCTACAATGAGCAGTTCTTC. This encodes CASTRDRTYNEQFF.

The chain has TRBV4-2 and TRBJ1-2; no firm D call. The ends were cut back, 0 bases at V and 7 bases at J, with 15 bases in the middle. Per the germline V gene, CDR1 is LGHNA and CDR2 is YNFKEQ. The CDR3 runs 15 residues. The CDR3 is CASSQEATVVAGYTF. The CDR3 nucleotides read TGTGCCAGCAGCCAAGAGGCAACAGTCGTCGCTGGCTACACCTTC.

The rearrangement joins TRBV6-6 to TRBJ2-2, with a tentative D call TRBD1 (6 bases). CDR3 size: 16 residues. The V end lost 5 bases, the J end lost 4 bases, and 17 bases lay between the germline ends. The V gene's germline CDR1 is MNHNY and CDR2 SVGAGI (reference sequence). CDR3 sequence: CASSPIGQGSTGELFF. DNA of the CDR3: TGTGCCAGCAGTCCCATTGGCCAGGGGAGCACCGGGGAGCTGTTTTTT.

The chain carries TRBV7-3 and TRBJ1-2; no firm D call. The CDR3 has 15 residues. Trimming pared 0 bases from V and 0 bases from J, leaving 8 bases between. CDR1 is SGHTA and CDR2 is FQGTGA in the germline V gene. CDR3 loop: CASSLTGDANYGYTF. CDR3 coding DNA: TGTGCCAGCAGCTTAACAGGAGACGCTAACTATGGCTACACCTTC.

The chain uses TRBV5-4 and TRBJ1-4; no reliable D call. The V gene lost 4 bases and the J gene lost 1 base, with 17 bases spanning the gap. Germline V gives CDR1 SGHNT, CDR2 YYREEE (reference sequence). CDR3 length: 17 amino acids. In DNA, the CDR3 is TGTGCCAGCAGCCAGACCGGGATGGGAAAAACTAATGAAAAACTGTTTTTT. It codes for CASSQTGMGKTNEKLFF.

For this clone: This specimen includes other DNA sequences encoding the same CDR3. The chain joins TRBV2 to TRBJ1-2, with 8 bases aligning to TRBD1. There are 14 residues in the CDR3. Looked up from germline, CDR1 is SNHLY and CDR2 is FYNNEI. V was clipped by 6 bases and J by 4 bases; unmatched bases: 7. For the CDR3, the DNA is TGTGCCAGCAGCGGCCAGGGGGCGGGCTATGGCTACACCTTC. This sequence encodes CASSGQGAGYGYTF.

The genes are TRBV5-6 and TRBJ2-7, with 8 bases aligning to TRBD2. The germline V gene has CDR1 SGHDT and CDR2 YYEEEE. The CDR3 loop spans 15 amino acids. V shed 4 bases, J shed 0 bases, and the junction held 6 bases outside the gene matches. For the CDR3, the DNA is TGTGCCAGCAGCCCCGGACTAGCAAGCTCCTACGAGCAGTACTTC. This translates into CASSPGLASSYEQYF. Based on the CDR3 plus reference TRBV5-6 and TRBJ2-7, the full variable domain is DAGVTQSPTHLIKTRGQQVTLRCSPKSGHDTVSWYQQALGQGPQFIFQYYEEEERQRGNFPDRFSGHQFPNYSSELNVNALLLGDSALYLCASSPGLASSYEQYFGPGTRLTVT.

The chain recombines TRBV5-8 with TRBJ1-2; TRBD1 matches 9 bases. This CDR3 is 14 amino acids long. The trim removed 5 bases at V and 4 bases at J, leaving 6 bases unmatched. The germline V gene encodes CDR1 SGHTS and CDR2 YDEGEE. In nucleotides, the CDR3 is TGTGCCAGCAGTTTTGACAGGGGGGGCTATGGCTACACCTTC. Translated: CASSFDRGGYGYTF.

For this clone: An end of the junction does not agree with germline; a read error may underlie this. The chain recombines TRBV5-6 with TRBJ2-5; 12 bases map to TRBD2. Per germline, CDR1 SGHDT and CDR2 YYEEEE. This CDR3 has 15 residues. Here the CDR3 DNA reads TGTGCCAGCAGCTCCGGACTAGCGGGGCCGGAGACCCAGCACTTC. It is translated as CASSSGLAGPETQHF.